This T cell receptor beta chain is from a study of Ad26.COV2.S vaccination and SARS-CoV-2 variants. Regarding this clone: Its antigen is currently unknown.

Method: immunoSEQ multiplex PCR; TCRdb's copy keeps in-frame clones and lacks some. The sample has about 480,000 clones, roughly 85% seen once. Study observations and caveats: The breadth of spike-specific CD8+ and CD4+ T cell responses after vaccination was reportedly substantial.

The treatment denotes: around 19 received Ad26.COV2.S at low or high dose, single or two shots; roughly five received placebo; per-sample allocation not given. It was on day 63 after the first vaccine or placebo injection that samples were taken. CDR3 length: 15 residues. Germline values: CDR1 SGHTA, CDR2 FQGNSA. V dropped 1 base and J dropped 0 bases, with 7 bases sitting between them. The sequencing used peripheral blood, collected in a trial of Ad26.COV2.S vaccine versus placebo. This sequence originates from a person between 18 and 59 years old who received the Ad26.COV2.S COVID-19 vaccine or a placebo. The gene calls are TRBV7-2 and TRBJ2-1; D gene unclear. This chain's CDR3 is CASSLVVGSYNEQFF. CDR3 DNA sequence: TGTGCCAGCAGCTTAGTGGTGGGCTCCTACAATGAGCAGTTCTTC.